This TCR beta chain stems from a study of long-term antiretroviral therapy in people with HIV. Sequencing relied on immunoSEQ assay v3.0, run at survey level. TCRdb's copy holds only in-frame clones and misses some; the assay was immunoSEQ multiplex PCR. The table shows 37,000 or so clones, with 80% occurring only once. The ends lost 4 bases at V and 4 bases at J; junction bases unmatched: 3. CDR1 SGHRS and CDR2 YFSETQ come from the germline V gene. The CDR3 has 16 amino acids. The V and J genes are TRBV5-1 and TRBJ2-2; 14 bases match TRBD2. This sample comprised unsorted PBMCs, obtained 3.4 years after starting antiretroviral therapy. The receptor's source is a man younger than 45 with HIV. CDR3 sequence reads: CASSPGLAGGTGELFF. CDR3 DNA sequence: TGCGCCAGCAGCCCTGGACTAGCGGGAGGCACCGGGGAGCTGTTTTTT.